This T cell receptor (beta chain) was found in a study of technical replicates of blood from several donors. The CDR3 covers 11 residues. The germline CDR1 and CDR2 sequences are MNHNS and SASEGT. Between the trimmed V and J ends, which lost 3 bases and 5 bases, there was a span of 4 bases. Data came from immunoSEQ multiplex PCR; TCRdb stores just in-frame clones and leaves some out. Here the sample spans about 79,000 clones, more than 85% being singletons. The sequenced sample consisted of T cells isolated from PBMCs. V is TRBV6-1 and J is TRBJ1-1; no firm D call. The TCR originated in a human donor in good health. Some clones in this sample may be carry-over from other donors' samples. The DNA of the CDR3 is TGTGCCAGCAGTGACAGGACTGAAGCTTTCTTT. Its protein is CASSDRTEAFF.